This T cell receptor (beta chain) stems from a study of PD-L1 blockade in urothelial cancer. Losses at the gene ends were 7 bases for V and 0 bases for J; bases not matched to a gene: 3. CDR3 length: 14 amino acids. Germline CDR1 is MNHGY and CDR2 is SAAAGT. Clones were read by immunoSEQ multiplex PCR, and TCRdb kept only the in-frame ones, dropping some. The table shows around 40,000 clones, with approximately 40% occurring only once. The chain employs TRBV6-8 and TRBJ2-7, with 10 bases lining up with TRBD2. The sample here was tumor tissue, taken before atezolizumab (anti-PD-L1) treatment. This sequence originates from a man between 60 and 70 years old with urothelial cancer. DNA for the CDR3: TGTGCCAGCACTAGCGGGGGATTCTCCTACGAGCAGTACTTC. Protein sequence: CASTSGGFSYEQYF.